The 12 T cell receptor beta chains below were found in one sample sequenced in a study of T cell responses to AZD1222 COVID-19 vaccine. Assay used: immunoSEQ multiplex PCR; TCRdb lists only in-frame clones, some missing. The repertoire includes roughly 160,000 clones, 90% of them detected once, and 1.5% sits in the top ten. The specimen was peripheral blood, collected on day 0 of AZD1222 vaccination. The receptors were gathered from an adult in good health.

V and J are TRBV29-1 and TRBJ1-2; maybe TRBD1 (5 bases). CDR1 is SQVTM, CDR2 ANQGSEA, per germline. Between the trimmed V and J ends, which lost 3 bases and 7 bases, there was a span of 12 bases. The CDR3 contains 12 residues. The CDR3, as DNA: TGCAGCGTTGAGGCACGGGGACGTGGCTACACCTTC. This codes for CSVEARGRGYTF.

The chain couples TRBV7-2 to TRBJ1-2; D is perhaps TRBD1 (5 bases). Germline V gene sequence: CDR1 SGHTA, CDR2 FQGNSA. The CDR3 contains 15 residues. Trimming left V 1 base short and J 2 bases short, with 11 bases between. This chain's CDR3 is CASSLGQGLNYGYTF. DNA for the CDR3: TGTGCCAGCAGCTTAGGGCAGGGTTTAAACTATGGCTACACCTTC. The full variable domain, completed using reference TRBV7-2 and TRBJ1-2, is GAGVSQSPSNKVTEKGKDVELRCDPISGHTALYWYRQSLGQGLEFLIYFQGNSAPDKSGLPSDRFSAERTGGSVSTLTIQRTQQEDSAVYLCASSLGQGLNYGYTFGSGTRLTVV.

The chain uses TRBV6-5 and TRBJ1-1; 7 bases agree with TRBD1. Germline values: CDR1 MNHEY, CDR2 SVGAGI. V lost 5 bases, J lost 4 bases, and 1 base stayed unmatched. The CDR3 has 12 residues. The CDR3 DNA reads TGTGCCAGCAGTAGACAGGGCACTGAAGCTTTCTTT. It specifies CASSRQGTEAFF.

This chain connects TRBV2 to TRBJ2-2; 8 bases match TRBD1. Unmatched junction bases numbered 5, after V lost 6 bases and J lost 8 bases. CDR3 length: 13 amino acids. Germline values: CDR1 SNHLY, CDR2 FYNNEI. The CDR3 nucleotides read TGTGCCAGCAGGGACAGGGAGATTGGGGAGCTGTTTTTT. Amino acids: CASRDREIGELFF.

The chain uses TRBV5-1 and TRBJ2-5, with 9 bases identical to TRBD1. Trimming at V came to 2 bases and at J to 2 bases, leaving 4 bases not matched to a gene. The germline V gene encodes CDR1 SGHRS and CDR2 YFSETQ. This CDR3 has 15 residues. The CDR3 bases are TGCGCCAGCAGCTTCGGACAGGGGCAACAAGAGACCCAGTACTTC. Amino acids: CASSFGQGQQETQYF.

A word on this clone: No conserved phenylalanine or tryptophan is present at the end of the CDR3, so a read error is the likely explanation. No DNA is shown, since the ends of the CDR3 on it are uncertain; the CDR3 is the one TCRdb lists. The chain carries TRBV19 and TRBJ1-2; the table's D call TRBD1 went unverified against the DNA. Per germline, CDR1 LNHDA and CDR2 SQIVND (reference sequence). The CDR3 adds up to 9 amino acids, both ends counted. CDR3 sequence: CASIGGGAS.

CDR3: CAIRAGDTEAFF. CDR3 nucleotides: TGTGCCATCAGAGCCGGGGACACTGAAGCTTTCTTT. The chain links TRBV10-3 to TRBJ1-1, with D uncertain. V was pared by 6 bases and J by 3 bases, with 8 bases between. The CDR3 is 12 amino acids. Looked up from germline, CDR1 is ENHRY and CDR2 is SYGVKD.

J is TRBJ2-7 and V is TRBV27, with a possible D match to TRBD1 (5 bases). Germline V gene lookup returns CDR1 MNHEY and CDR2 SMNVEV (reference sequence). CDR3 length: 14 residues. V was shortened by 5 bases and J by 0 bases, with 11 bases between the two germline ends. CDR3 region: CASSRAGISYEQYF. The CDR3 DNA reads TGTGCCAGCAGTAGGGCAGGGATCTCCTACGAGCAGTACTTC.

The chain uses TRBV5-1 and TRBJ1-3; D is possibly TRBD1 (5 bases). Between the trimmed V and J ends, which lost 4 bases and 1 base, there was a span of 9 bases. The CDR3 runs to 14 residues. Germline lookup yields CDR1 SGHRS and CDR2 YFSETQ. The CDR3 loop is CASSGGSSGNTIYF. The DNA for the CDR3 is TGCGCCAGCAGCGGGGGTAGTTCTGGAAACACCATATATTTT. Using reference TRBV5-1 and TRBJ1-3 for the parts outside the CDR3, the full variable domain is KAGVTQTPRYLIKTRGQQVTLSCSPISGHRSVSWYQQTPGQGLQFLFEYFSETQRNKGNFPGRFSGRQFSNSRSEMNVSTLELGDSALYLCASSGGSSGNTIYFGEGSWLTVV.

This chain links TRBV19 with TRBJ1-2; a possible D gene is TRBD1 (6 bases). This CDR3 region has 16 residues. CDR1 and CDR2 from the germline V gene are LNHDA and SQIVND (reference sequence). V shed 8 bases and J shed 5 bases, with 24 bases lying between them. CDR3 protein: CASDWGAKRSGYGYTF. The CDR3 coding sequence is TGTGCCAGTGACTGGGGGGCCAAACGGTCAGGATATGGCTACACCTTC.

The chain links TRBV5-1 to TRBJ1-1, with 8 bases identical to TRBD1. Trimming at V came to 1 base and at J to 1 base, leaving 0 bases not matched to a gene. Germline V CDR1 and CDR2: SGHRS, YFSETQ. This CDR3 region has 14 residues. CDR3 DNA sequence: TGCGCCAGCAGCTTGACAGGGGGGAACACTGAAGCTTTCTTT. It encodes CASSLTGGNTEAFF.

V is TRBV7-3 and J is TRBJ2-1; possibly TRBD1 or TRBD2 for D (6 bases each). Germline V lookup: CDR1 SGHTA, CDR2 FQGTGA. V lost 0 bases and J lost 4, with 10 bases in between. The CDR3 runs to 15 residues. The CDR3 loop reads CASSLTQGTYNEQFF. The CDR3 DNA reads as TGTGCCAGCAGCTTAACCCAGGGGACTTACAATGAGCAGTTCTTC.